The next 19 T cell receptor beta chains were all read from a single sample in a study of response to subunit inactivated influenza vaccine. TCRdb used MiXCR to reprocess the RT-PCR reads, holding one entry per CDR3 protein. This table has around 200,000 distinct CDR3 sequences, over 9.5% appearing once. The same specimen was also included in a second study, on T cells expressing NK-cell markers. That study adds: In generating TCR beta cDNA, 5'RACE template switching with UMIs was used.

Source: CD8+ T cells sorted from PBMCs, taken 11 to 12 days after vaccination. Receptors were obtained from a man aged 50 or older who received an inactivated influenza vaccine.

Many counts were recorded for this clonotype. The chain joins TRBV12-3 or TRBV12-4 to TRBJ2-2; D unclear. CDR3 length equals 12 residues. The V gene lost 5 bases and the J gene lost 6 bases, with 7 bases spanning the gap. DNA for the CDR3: TGTGCCAGCAGTCTTGTACCCGGGGAGCTGTTTTTT. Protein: CASSLVPGELFF.

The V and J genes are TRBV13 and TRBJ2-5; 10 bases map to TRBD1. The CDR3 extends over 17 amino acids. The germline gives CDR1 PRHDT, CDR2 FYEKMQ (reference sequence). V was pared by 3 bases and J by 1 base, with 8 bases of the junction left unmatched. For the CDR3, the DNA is TGTGCCAGCAGCTTTTTTCTGGACAGGGGGTCCCAAGAGACCCAGTACTTC. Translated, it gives CASSFFLDRGSQETQYF. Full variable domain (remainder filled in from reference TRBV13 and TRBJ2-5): AAGVIQSPRHLIKEKRETATLKCYPIPRHDTVYWYQQGPGQDPQFLISFYEKMQSDKGSIPDRFSAQQFSDYHSELNMSSLELGDSALYFCASSFFLDRGSQETQYFGPGTRLLVL.

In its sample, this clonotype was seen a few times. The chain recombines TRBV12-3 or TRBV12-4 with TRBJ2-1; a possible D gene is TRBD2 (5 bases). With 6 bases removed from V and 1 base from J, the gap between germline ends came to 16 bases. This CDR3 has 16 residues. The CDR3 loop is CASSLWRTLSYNEQFF. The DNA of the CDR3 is TGTGCCAGCAGCCTATGGAGGACGCTATCCTACAATGAGCAGTTCTTC.

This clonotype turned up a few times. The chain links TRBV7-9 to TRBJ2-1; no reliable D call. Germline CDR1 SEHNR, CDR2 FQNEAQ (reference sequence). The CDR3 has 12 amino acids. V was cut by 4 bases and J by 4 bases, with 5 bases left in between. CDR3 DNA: TGTGCCAGCAGCTCCAAGTACAATGAGCAGTTCTTC. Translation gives CASSSKYNEQFF.

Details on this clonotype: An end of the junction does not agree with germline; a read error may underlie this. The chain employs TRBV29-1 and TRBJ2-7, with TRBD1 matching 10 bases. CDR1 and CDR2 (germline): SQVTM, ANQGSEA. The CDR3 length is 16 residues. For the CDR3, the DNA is TGCAGCGTTGTCCCACTGGGACAGGGGATTACCTACAAGCAGTACTTC. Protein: CSVVPLGQGITYKQYF.

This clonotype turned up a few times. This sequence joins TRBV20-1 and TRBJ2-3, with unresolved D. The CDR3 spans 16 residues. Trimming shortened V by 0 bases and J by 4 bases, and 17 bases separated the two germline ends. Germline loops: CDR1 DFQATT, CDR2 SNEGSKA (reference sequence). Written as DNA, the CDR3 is TGCAGTGCTAGAGATTTGGAAGGACGGAAGCCAGATACGCAGTATTTT. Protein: CSARDLEGRKPDTQYF.

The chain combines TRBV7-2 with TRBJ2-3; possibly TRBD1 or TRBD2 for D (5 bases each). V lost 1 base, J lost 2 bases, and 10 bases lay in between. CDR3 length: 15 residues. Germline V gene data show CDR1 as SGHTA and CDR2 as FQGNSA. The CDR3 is CASSLVGVSTDTQYF. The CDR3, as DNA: TGTGCCAGCAGCTTAGTGGGGGTTTCCACAGATACGCAGTATTTT. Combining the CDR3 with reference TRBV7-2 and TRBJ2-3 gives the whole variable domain GAGVSQSPSNKVTEKGKDVELRCDPISGHTALYWYRQSLGQGLEFLIYFQGNSAPDKSGLPSDRFSAERTGGSVSTLTIQRTQQEDSAVYLCASSLVGVSTDTQYFGPGTRLTVL.

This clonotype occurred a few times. The CDR3 DNA reads as TGTGCCAGCAGCGTAGAATGGGAGGGGGACACTGAAGCTTTCTTT. Its protein product is CASSVEWEGDTEAFF. The chain recombines TRBV9 with TRBJ1-1, with a weak D call TRBD1 (6 bases). The CDR3 is 15 amino acids. Germline V gene lookup returns CDR1 SGDLS and CDR2 YYNGEE. The germline V and J ends were trimmed by 0 bases and 3 bases, with 12 bases remaining between them.

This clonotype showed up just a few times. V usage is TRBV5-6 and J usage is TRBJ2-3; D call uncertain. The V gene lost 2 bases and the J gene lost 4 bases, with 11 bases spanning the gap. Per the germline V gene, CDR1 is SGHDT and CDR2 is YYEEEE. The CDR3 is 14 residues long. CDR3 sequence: CASSFPGSADTQYF. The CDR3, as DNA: TGTGCCAGCAGCTTCCCGGGTTCAGCAGATACGCAGTATTTT. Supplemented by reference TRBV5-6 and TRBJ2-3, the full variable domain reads DAGVTQSPTHLIKTRGQQVTLRCSPKSGHDTVSWYQQALGQGPQFIFQYYEEEERQRGNFPDRFSGHQFPNYSSELNVNALLLGDSALYLCASSFPGSADTQYFGPGTRLTVL.

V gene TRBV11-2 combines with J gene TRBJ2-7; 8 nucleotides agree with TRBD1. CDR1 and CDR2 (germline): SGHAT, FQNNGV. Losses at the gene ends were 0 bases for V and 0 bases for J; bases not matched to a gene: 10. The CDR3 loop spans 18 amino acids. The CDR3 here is CASSLELPRTGGSYEQYF. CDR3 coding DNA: TGTGCCAGCAGCTTAGAATTGCCTCGTACAGGGGGCTCCTACGAGCAGTACTTC.

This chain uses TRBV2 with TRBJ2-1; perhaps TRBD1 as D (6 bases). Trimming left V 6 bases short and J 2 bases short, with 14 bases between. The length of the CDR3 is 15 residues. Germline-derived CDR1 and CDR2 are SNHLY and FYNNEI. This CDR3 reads CASRDRDNPYNEQFF. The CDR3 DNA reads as TGTGCCAGCAGAGACCGGGACAACCCCTACAATGAGCAGTTCTTC. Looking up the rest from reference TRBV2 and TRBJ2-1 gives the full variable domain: EPEVTQTPSHQVTQMGQEVILRCVPISNHLYFYWYRQILGQKVEFLVSFYNNEISEKSEIFDDQFSVERPDGSNFTLKIRSTKLEDSAMYFCASRDRDNPYNEQFFGPGTRLTVL.

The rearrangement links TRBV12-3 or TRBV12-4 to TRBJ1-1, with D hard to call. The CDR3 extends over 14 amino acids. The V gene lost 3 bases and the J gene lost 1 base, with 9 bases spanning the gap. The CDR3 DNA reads TGTGCCAGCAGTTTTGTCTGGGAGAACACTGAAGCTTTCTTT. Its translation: CASSFVWENTEAFF.

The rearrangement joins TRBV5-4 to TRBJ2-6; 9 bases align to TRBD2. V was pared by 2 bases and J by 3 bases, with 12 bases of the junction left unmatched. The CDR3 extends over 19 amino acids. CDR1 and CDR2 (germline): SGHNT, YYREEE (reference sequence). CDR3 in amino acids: CASSLATSGPSLGANVLTF. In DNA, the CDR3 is TGTGCCAGCAGCTTAGCTACTAGCGGGCCCTCTCTTGGGGCCAACGTCCTGACTTTC.

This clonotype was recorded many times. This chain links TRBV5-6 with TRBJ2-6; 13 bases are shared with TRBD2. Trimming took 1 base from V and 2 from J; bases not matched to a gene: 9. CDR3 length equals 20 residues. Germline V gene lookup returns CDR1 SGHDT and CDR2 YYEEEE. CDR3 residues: CASSLSRTSGSRAGANVLTF. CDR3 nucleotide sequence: TGTGCCAGCAGCTTGAGTAGGACTAGCGGGAGCAGAGCTGGGGCCAACGTCCTGACTTTC.

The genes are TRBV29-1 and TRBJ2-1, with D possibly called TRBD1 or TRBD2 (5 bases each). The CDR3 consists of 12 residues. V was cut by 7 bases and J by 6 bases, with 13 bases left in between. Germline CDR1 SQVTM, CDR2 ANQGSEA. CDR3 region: CSALAGGNEQFF. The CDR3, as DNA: TGCAGCGCCCTAGCTGGGGGCAATGAGCAGTTCTTC.

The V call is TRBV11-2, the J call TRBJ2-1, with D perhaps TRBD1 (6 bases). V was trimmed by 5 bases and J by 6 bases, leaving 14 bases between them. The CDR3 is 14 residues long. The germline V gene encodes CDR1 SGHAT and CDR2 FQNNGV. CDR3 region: CASSLTGTSNEQFF. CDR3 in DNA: TGTGCCAGCAGCCTAACCGGGACATCCAATGAGCAGTTCTTC.

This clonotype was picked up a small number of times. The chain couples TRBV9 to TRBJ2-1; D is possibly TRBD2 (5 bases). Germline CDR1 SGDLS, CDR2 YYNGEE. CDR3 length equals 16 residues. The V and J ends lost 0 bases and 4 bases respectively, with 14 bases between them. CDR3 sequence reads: CASSVGSGGRYNEQFF. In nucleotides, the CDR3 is TGTGCCAGCAGCGTAGGGTCCGGAGGAAGGTACAATGAGCAGTTCTTC.

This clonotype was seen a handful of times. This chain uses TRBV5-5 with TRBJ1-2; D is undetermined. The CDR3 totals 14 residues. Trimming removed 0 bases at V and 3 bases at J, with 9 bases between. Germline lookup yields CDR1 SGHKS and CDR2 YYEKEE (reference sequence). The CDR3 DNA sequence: TGTGCCAGCAGCTTGGAACGGAATTACTATGGCTACACCTTC. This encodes CASSLERNYYGYTF.

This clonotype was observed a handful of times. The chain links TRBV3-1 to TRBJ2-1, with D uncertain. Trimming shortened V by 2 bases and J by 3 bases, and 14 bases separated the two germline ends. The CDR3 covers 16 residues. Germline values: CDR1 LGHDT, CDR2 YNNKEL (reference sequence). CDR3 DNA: TGTGCCAGCAGCCAACCCCTCTACGCCGGCTACAATGAGCAGTTCTTC. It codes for CASSQPLYAGYNEQFF.